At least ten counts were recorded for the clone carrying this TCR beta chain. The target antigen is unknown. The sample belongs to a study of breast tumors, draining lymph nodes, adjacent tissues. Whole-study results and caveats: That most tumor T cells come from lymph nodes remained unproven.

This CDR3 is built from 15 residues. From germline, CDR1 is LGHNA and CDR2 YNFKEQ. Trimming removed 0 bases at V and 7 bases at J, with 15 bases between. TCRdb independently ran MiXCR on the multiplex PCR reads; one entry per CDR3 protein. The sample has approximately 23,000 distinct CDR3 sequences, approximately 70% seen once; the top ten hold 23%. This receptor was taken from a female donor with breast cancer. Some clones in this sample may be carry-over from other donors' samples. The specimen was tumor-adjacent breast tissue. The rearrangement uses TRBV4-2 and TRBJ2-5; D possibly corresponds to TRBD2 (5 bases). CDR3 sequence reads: CASSQDQLEGATQYF. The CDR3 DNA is TGTGCCAGCAGCCAAGATCAATTAGAGGGTGCGACCCAGTACTTC.